The entry below describes one TCR beta chain. This clonotype was counted many times. Its antigen is unknown. No clone much larger than this one lies a single base away; base qualities are absent. The data belong to a study of early T cells in non-severe SARS-CoV-2 infection (dated by TCRdb to the early 2020s). Study-wide context: TCR sequencing used bulk RNA from unsorted whole blood, so alpha and beta chains could not be paired. General study outcomes and caveats: Matching against VDJdb was skewed toward anti-spike CD8 responses, likely underestimated virus-specific expansions, and missed private and CD4 specificities.

Set within a cohort of healthcare workers in London, UK, this nested case-control study involved weekly PCR testing of nasopharyngeal swabs along with blood sampling. Healthcare workers were recruited between 23 and 31 March 2020, during the week of the UK lockdown, and were followed weekly for up to about 15 weeks. The library was obtained by 5' RACE. This sample was sequenced with a NextSeq 500. To correct for sequencing error and PCR bias, the TCR library protocol tagged individual cDNA molecules with unique molecular identifiers. Sequencing covered both TCR alpha and beta chains, and within each sample the abundances of alpha and beta sequences were tightly co-correlated. Concerning the study's data processing: Decombinator V4 was used to annotate TCR sequences for V gene, J gene and CDR3. Expanded TCRs were defined as changing significantly between any two time points under a Poisson model with p below 0.0001. TCR abundances were normalised to the total number of TCRs sequenced in each sample and reported as counts per million. VDJdb, accessed on 1 November 2021, was searched for TCRs annotated for CMV, EBV and SARS-CoV-2, and TCRs annotated for more than one antigen were excluded. The raw public reads went through TCRdb reprocessing: fastp at Q25, MiXCR clone calling, in-frame beta chains kept. Each entry merges the rows of one CDR3 protein and shows their most common DNA and genes. Clone size and V and J calls follow TCRdb, not the original study. The sample yields 45,000 to 75,000 distinct CDR3 sequences; more than 8.5% were counted once. The ten largest clones capture 15% to 20% of the sample.

The material sequenced was whole blood. The sequence derives from an adult who was a healthcare worker with PCR-confirmed SARS-CoV-2 infection or an uninfected control (not recorded which).

CDR3 loop: CASSQRALRENTEAFF. Read as DNA, the sequence is TGTGCCAGCAGCCAACGGGCCCTAAGAGAGAACACTGAAGCTTTCTTT. The chain was built from TRBV14 and TRBJ1-1, with the D gene not clear enough to name. The germline V gene supplies CDR1 SGHDN and CDR2 FVKESK. V loses 2 bases, J loses 1 base, and the germline ends lie 14 bases apart. From the cysteine up to the phenylalanine, the CDR3 has a length of 16 residues. Only the CDR3 region is kept as DNA, spanning 48 bases read in frame from base 1.